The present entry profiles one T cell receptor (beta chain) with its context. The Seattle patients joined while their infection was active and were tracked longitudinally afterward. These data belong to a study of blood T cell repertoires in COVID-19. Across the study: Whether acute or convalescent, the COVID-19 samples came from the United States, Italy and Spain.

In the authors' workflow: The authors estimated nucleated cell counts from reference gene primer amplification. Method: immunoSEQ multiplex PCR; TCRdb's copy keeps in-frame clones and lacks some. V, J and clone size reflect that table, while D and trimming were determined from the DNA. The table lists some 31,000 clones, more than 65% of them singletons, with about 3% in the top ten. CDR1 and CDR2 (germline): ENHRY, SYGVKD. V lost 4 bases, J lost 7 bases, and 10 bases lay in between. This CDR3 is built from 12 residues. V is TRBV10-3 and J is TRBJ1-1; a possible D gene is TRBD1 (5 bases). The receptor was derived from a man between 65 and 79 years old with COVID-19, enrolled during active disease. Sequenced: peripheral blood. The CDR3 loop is CAISGTGVEAFF. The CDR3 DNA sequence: TGTGCCATCAGTGGAACGGGGGTTGAAGCTTTCTTT.